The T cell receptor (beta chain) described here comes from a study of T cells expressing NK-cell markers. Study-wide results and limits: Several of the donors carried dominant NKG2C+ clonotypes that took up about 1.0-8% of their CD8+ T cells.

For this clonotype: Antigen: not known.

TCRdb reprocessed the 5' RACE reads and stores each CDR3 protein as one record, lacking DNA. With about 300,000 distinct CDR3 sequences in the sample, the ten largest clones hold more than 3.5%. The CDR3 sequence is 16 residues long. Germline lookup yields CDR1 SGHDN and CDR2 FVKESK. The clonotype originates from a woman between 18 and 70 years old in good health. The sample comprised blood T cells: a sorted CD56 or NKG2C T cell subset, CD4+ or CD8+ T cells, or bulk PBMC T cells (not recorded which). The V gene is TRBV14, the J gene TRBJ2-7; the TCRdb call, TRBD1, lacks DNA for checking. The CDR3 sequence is CASSLNPGQGPYEQYF.